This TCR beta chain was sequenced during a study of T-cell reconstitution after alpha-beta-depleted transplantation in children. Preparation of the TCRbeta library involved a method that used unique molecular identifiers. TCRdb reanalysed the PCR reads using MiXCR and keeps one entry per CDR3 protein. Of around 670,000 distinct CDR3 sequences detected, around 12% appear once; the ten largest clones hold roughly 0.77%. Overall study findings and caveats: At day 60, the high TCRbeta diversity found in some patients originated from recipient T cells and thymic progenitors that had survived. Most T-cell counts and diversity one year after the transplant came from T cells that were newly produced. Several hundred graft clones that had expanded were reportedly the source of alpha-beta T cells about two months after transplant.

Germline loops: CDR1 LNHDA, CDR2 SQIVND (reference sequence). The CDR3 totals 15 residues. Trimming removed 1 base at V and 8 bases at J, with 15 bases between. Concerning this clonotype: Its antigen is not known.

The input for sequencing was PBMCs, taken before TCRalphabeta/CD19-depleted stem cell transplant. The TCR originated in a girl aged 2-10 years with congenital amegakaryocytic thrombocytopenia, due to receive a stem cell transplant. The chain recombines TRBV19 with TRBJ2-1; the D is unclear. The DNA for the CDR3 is TGTGCCAGTAGTATAGGGCTAAGCATTGGGGATGAGCAGTTCTTC. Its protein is CASSIGLSIGDEQFF.